What follows are 19 T cell receptor beta chains derived from one specimen sequenced in a study of breast tumors, draining lymph nodes, adjacent tissues. Using its own MiXCR run on the multiplex PCR reads, TCRdb lists one record per CDR3 protein. The sample has about 180,000 distinct CDR3 sequences; approximately 30% are singletons. Samples came from axillary lymph nodes draining the breast cancer. The material sequenced was axillary lymph node tissue. These receptor sequences come from a female donor with breast cancer. Some clones in this sample may be carry-over from other donors' samples.

This clonotype has at least ten counts. The chain combines TRBV11-2 with TRBJ2-7, with 7 nucleotides matching TRBD2. Germline values: CDR1 SGHAT, CDR2 FQNNGV. Losses at the gene ends were 6 bases for V and 2 bases for J; bases not matched to a gene: 13. The CDR3 has 16 amino acids. DNA for the CDR3: TGTGCCAGCAGAATGGGCGGATGGGGGGGGACCTACGAGCAGTACTTC. Its protein is CASRMGGWGGTYEQYF.

In its sample, this clonotype was seen many times. This chain links TRBV5-1 with TRBJ1-2; D is possibly TRBD1 (6 bases). This CDR3 has 14 amino acids. Trimming took 4 bases from V and 0 from J, leaving 10 bases between them. The germline CDR1 and CDR2 sequences are SGHRS and YFSETQ. The CDR3 sequence: CASSNRTANYGYTF. For the CDR3, the DNA is TGCGCCAGCAGCAACCGGACAGCTAACTATGGCTACACCTTC.

This clonotype was seen repeatedly, ten times or more. The gene calls are TRBV7-2 and TRBJ1-4; D possibly corresponds to TRBD1 (5 bases). Trimming took 3 bases from V and 6 from J, leaving 17 bases between them. The CDR3 spans 16 residues. Germline V gives CDR1 SGHTA, CDR2 FQGNSA. The CDR3 here is CASSFPPGRMDEKLFF. The CDR3, as DNA: TGTGCCAGCAGCTTTCCTCCGGGACGGATGGATGAAAAACTGTTTTTT. The variable domain in full, completed from reference TRBV7-2 and TRBJ1-4, reads GAGVSQSPSNKVTEKGKDVELRCDPISGHTALYWYRQSLGQGLEFLIYFQGNSAPDKSGLPSDRFSAERTGGSVSTLTIQRTQQEDSAVYLCASSFPPGRMDEKLFFGSGTQLSVL.

This clonotype was picked up many times. The V call is TRBV10-1, the J call TRBJ2-3; the D gene is possibly TRBD2 (6 bases). Germline values: CDR1 WNHNN, CDR2 SYGVQD (reference sequence). The V end was cut by 6 bases, the J end by 6 bases, with 16 bases between. CDR3 length: 14 residues. This CDR3 reads CASRQAGPLDTQYF. The CDR3 DNA follows: TGCGCCAGCAGGCAAGCGGGCCCTCTGGATACGCAGTATTTT.

The table lists this clonotype with a few counts. A much larger clone differs from this one at a single base, so this may be a read error. The gene calls are TRBV20-1 and TRBJ2-1, with D maybe TRBD1 (5 bases). In germline, CDR1 is DFQATT, CDR2 SNEGSKA (reference sequence). The CDR3 length is 14 residues. The CDR3 region has the DNA TGCAGTGCTAGAGACAGGGATTGGAACAATGAGCGGTTCTTC. It yields the protein CSARDRDWNNERFF.

In this sample, this clonotype turned up many times. This rearrangement joins TRBV5-6 to TRBJ1-5; 8 bases are shared with TRBD1. J gave up 3 bases and V 4 bases, and 6 bases lay outside the gene matches. The CDR3 covers 15 residues. Looked up from germline, CDR1 is SGHDT and CDR2 is YYEEEE. CDR3 residues: CASSKWDRFNQPQHF. CDR3 bases: TGTGCCAGCAGCAAGTGGGACAGGTTCAATCAGCCCCAGCATTTT.

This clonotype has a count of ten or more. V gene TRBV27 combines with J gene TRBJ2-7; 13 positions agree with TRBD2. The CDR3 length is 14 residues. Germline loops: CDR1 MNHEY, CDR2 SMNVEV (reference sequence). Trimming took 4 bases from V and 7 from J; bases not matched to a gene: 4. The CDR3 DNA sequence: TGTGCCAGCAGTTCAAGACTAGCGGGAGGTGAGCAGTACTTC. This sequence encodes CASSSRLAGGEQYF.

The chain has TRBV9 and TRBJ1-3; D might be TRBD1 (5 bases). The V end lost 0 bases, the J end lost 9 bases, and 16 bases lay between the germline ends. Germline values: CDR1 SGDLS, CDR2 YYNGEE. CDR3 size: 15 residues. CDR3 DNA: TGTGCCAGCAGCGTAGGGCTGGGACTAGCGGGCACCATATATTTT. Amino acid sequence: CASSVGLGLAGTIYF. The complete variable domain, with remaining parts taken from reference TRBV9 and TRBJ1-3, reads DSGVTQTPKHLITATGQRVTLRCSPRSGDLSVYWYQQSLDQGLQFLIQYYNGEERAKGNILERFSAQQFPDLHSELNLSSLELGDSALYFCASSVGLGLAGTIYFGEGSWLTVV.

The chain couples TRBV6-6 to TRBJ1-5; D gene unclear. The CDR3 is 21 residues long. V was pared by 6 bases and J by 2 bases, with 32 bases between. Germline lookup yields CDR1 MNHNY and CDR2 SVGAGI (reference sequence). For the CDR3, the DNA is TGTGCCAGCAGCTCCGGAGGGATTTATGGCTACAGCCCTACCGGCAATCAGCCCCAGCATTTT. Amino acid sequence: CASSSGGIYGYSPTGNQPQHF.

Turning to this clonotype: A read error is likely, as this CDR3 ends without the conserved phenylalanine or tryptophan. It is unclear where the CDR3 begins or ends on the DNA, so no DNA is shown, and the CDR3 is as TCRdb lists it. The gene calls are TRBV7-9 and TRBJ1-4; the table names TRBD1, a call not compared with the DNA. From its first to its last residue, the CDR3 has 10 amino acids. CDR1 is SEHNR and CDR2 is FQNEAQ in the germline V gene (reference sequence). The chain's CDR3 is CASSSLGGPG.

Worth noting for this clonotype: This may be a read error: a much more frequent sequence differs by one nucleotide. This chain's CDR3 is CASSLENTGYGYTF. The CDR3 coding sequence is TGTGCCAGCAGCTTGGAAAACACGGGCTATGGCTACACCTTC. The chain carries TRBV5-4 and TRBJ1-2; D not certain. The V end was cut by 0 bases, the J end by 4 bases, with 10 bases between. This CDR3 has 14 amino acids. Per the germline V gene, CDR1 is SGHNT and CDR2 is YYREEE (reference sequence).

The V and J genes are TRBV20-1 and TRBJ2-7; TRBD1 agrees at 7 bases. Germline CDR1 DFQATT, CDR2 SNEGSKA (reference sequence). V dropped 5 bases and J dropped 3; count of bases not matched to a gene: 10. The CDR3 is made up of 14 amino acids. CDR3 sequence (DNA): TGCAGTGCTGACAGGGCGACATTGGACTACGAGCAGTACTTC. This codes for CSADRATLDYEQYF.

In its sample, this clonotype was seen many times. The gene calls are TRBV19 and TRBJ2-1; TRBD2 agrees at 12 bases. The germline V gene encodes CDR1 LNHDA and CDR2 SQIVND (reference sequence). Trimming cost V 5 bases and J 9 bases; bases outside gene matches: 11. The CDR3 runs to 16 residues. The CDR3, as DNA: TGTGCCAGTAGTCTCAACGGACTAGCGGGAAAGGGTGAGCAGTTCTTC. This gives the protein CASSLNGLAGKGEQFF.

About this clonotype itself: A read error is possible here, since a much larger clone lies one base away. The chain recombines TRBV20-1 with TRBJ2-1; D not resolved. Germline V lookup: CDR1 DFQATT, CDR2 SNEGSKA (reference sequence). The CDR3 spans 13 residues. The CDR3 protein is CSANVPGDNEQLF. CDR3 coding DNA: TGCAGTGCTAACGTCCCTGGCGACAATGAGCAGCTCTTC.

This clonotype appeared many times. The chain has TRBV5-1 and TRBJ1-3; D remains ambiguous. Trimming removed 4 bases at V and 4 bases at J, with 15 bases between. Germline lookup yields CDR1 SGHRS and CDR2 YFSETQ. The CDR3 consists of 15 residues. CDR3 sequence reads: CASSRTLDGGNTIYF. The CDR3 DNA reads TGCGCCAGCAGCAGGACTCTCGACGGGGGAAACACCATATATTTT. Full variable domain (outside the CDR3, taken from reference TRBV5-1 and TRBJ1-3): KAGVTQTPRYLIKTRGQQVTLSCSPISGHRSVSWYQQTPGQGLQFLFEYFSETQRNKGNFPGRFSGRQFSNSRSEMNVSTLELGDSALYLCASSRTLDGGNTIYFGEGSWLTVV.

This clonotype was counted ten times or more. V gene TRBV12-5 combines with J gene TRBJ1-3; TRBD1 matches at 8 bases. V was pared by 7 bases and J by 0 bases, with 8 bases of the junction left unmatched. From germline, CDR1 is LGHNT and CDR2 FRNRAP. The CDR3 spans 16 residues. Written as DNA, the CDR3 is TGTGCTAGTGCCGAGGGACAGGCCGCCTCTGGAAACACCATATATTTT. The encoded protein is CASAEGQAASGNTIYF.

CDR3 nucleotides: TGTGCCAGCAGGCGGGACGGGGCAAACATTCAGTACTTC. Its translation: CASRRDGANIQYF. The V gene is TRBV12-3 or TRBV12-4, the J gene TRBJ2-4; maybe TRBD2 (6 bases). With 6 bases removed from V and 6 bases from J, the gap between germline ends came to 12 bases. The CDR3 is made up of 13 amino acids.

This clonotype was counted many times. J is TRBJ2-5 and V is TRBV29-1; D could derive from TRBD1 or TRBD2 (5 bases each). The germline V and J ends were trimmed by 4 bases and 3 bases, with 15 bases remaining between them. CDR1 is SQVTM and CDR2 is ANQGSEA in the germline V gene. This CDR3 comprises 14 residues. CDR3 residues: CSVGFLGTKETQYF. CDR3 DNA: TGCAGCGTTGGATTTTTAGGGACGAAAGAGACCCAGTACTTC.

The table lists this clonotype with many counts. This may be a read error: a much more frequent sequence differs by one nucleotide. J is TRBJ2-1 and V is TRBV14; TRBD2 aligns across 9 bases. The junction had 14 bases not matched to a gene; V was cut back by 2 bases and J by 9 bases. Germline-derived CDR1 and CDR2 are SGHDN and FVKESK. The CDR3 has 17 residues. CDR3 in DNA: TGTGCCAGCAGCCAATTGAGAGCAGAAGCGGGAGGTACTGAGCAGTTCTTC. Translated: CASSQLRAEAGGTEQFF. Looking up the rest from reference TRBV14 and TRBJ2-1 gives the full variable domain: EAGVTQFPSHSVIEKGQTVTLRCDPISGHDNLYWYRRVMGKEIKFLLHFVKESKQDESGMPNNRFLAERTGGTYSTLKVQPAELEDSGVYFCASSQLRAEAGGTEQFFGPGTRLTVL.